A single sample is the source of the 7 T cell receptor beta chains below, sequenced in a study of shared T cell receptors in the human thymus. Sequenced by immunoSEQ multiplex PCR; TCRdb stores in-frame clones only, minus some. The sample yields approximately 760,000 clones, around 85% seen once. The data also belong to a second study, concerning human thymus T cells.

Specimen: thymocytes. The receptors derive from a girl less than two years old with a congenital heart defect.

The chain couples TRBV7-8 to TRBJ2-3, with 8 bases identical to TRBD2. In germline, CDR1 is SGHVS, CDR2 FQNEAQ. This CDR3 has 14 residues. V shed 4 bases and J 4 bases; nucleotides not matched to a gene: 4. This CDR3 reads CASSYAGGPDTQYF. The CDR3, as DNA: TGTGCCAGCAGCTATGCGGGGGGCCCAGATACGCAGTATTTT. The full variable domain, with the rest looked up from reference TRBV7-8 and TRBJ2-3, is GAGVSQSPRYKVAKRGQDVALRCDPISGHVSLFWYQQALGQGPEFLTYFQNEAQLDKSGLPSDRFFAERPEGSVSTLKIQRTQQEDSAVYLCASSYAGGPDTQYFGPGTRLTVL.

The chain combines TRBV11-2 with TRBJ1-4, with a possible D match to TRBD1 (5 bases). V was clipped by 0 bases and J by 7 bases, with 21 bases between them. Germline V gene lookup returns CDR1 SGHAT and CDR2 FQNNGV. The CDR3 is 18 amino acids. CDR3 DNA: TGTGCCAGCAGCTTAGATGATATATTTGGCAGGGCAGTTGAAAAACTGTTTTTT. This codes for CASSLDDIFGRAVEKLFF.

The chain has TRBV4-1 and TRBJ2-1; TRBD2 agrees at 16 bases. The germline V gene encodes CDR1 MGHRA and CDR2 YSYEKL. This CDR3 has 20 residues. V trimming: 5 bases; J trimming: 0 bases; junction bases outside the gene matches: 10. As DNA, the CDR3 is TGCGCCAGCAGCACTGTCCCGGGACTAGCGGGGGGGAGCTCCTACAATGAGCAGTTCTTC. Its protein product is CASSTVPGLAGGSSYNEQFF.

The chain couples TRBV6-1 to TRBJ2-7; perhaps TRBD1 as D (6 bases). Trimming removed 1 base from V and 0 bases from J, with 10 bases in between. The CDR3 sequence is 15 residues long. CDR1 and CDR2 (germline): MNHNS, SASEGT. CDR3 sequence: CASSEEQGSSYEQYF. DNA for the CDR3: TGTGCCAGCAGTGAAGAACAGGGCAGCTCCTACGAGCAGTACTTC.

This chain uses TRBV5-6 with TRBJ2-7; 7 bases are shared with TRBD1. The V gene's germline CDR1 is SGHDT and CDR2 YYEEEE. V shed 0 bases and J 3 bases; nucleotides not matched to a gene: 3. CDR3 size: 14 residues. The CDR3 sequence is CASSLGQGRYEQYF. CDR3 bases: TGTGCCAGCAGCTTGGGACAGGGACGCTACGAGCAGTACTTC.

Details on this clone: At the DNA level, this CDR3 is encoded by other sequences in the same sample as well. The gene calls are TRBV5-1 and TRBJ2-7; D is ambiguous. Between the trimmed V and J ends, which lost 0 bases and 4 bases, there was a span of 5 bases. The germline gives CDR1 SGHRS, CDR2 YFSETQ. The CDR3 consists of 12 residues. The CDR3 region is CASSLGVYEQYF. The CDR3 DNA is TGCGCCAGCAGCTTGGGCGTTTACGAGCAGTACTTC. Full variable domain (missing parts from reference TRBV5-1 and TRBJ2-7): KAGVTQTPRYLIKTRGQQVTLSCSPISGHRSVSWYQQTPGQGLQFLFEYFSETQRNKGNFPGRFSGRQFSNSRSEMNVSTLELGDSALYLCASSLGVYEQYFGPGTRLTVT.

The chain carries TRBV29-1 and TRBJ1-2; D unclear. CDR3 length equals 11 residues. The ends were cut back, 3 bases at V and 4 bases at J, with 6 bases in the middle. Germline V gene sequence: CDR1 SQVTM, CDR2 ANQGSEA. The CDR3 is CSVDLGYGYTF. The CDR3, as DNA: TGCAGCGTTGATCTCGGCTATGGCTACACCTTC.